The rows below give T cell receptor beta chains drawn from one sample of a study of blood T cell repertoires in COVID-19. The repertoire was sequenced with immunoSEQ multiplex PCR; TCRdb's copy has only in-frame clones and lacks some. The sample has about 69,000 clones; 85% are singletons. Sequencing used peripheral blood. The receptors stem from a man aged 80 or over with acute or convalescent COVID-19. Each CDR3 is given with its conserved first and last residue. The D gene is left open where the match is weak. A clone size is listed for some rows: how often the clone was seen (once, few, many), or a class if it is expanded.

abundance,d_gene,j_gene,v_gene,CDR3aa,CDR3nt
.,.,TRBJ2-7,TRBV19,CASSIEGTGIFGEQYF,TGTGCCAGTAGTATAGAAGGGACTGGTATTTTCGGCGAGCAGTACTTC
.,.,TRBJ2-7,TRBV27,CASRPFPRDKGYEQYF,TGTGCCAGCAGACCCTTTCCCCGGGACAAGGGCTACGAGCAGTACTTC
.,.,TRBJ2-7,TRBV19,CATLPRPGTLYEQYF,TGTGCCACCCTACCTCGCCCCGGGACACTCTACGAGCAGTACTTC
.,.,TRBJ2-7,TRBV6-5,CASSYSPRGNYEQYF,TGTGCCAGCAGTTACTCCCCCAGGGGAAACTACGAGCAGTACTTC
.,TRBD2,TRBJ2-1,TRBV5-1,CASSPNLAGTYNEQFF,TGCGCCAGCAGCCCAAATCTAGCGGGGACATACAATGAGCAGTTCTTC
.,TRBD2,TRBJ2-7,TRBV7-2,CASSITSGSSYEQYF,TGTGCCAGCAGCATAACTAGCGGTAGCTCCTACGAGCAGTACTTC
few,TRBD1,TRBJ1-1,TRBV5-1,CASSLEGRGSTEAFF,TGCGCCAGCAGCTTGGAAGGCAGGGGGAGCACTGAAGCTTTCTTT
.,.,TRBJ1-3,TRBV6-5,CASRSNSGNTIYF,TGTGCCAGCAGGTCTAACTCTGGAAACACCATATATTTT
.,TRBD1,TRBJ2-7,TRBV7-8,CASKQQGAVGEQYF,TGTGCCAGCAAACAACAGGGGGCTGTTGGCGAGCAGTACTTC
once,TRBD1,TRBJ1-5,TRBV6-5,CASSWDRDSNQPQHF,TGTGCCAGCAGCTGGGACAGGGATAGCAATCAGCCCCAGCATTTT
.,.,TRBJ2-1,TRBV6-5,CASGAPWAYNEQFF,TGTGCCAGCGGCGCCCCGTGGGCTTACAATGAGCAGTTCTTC
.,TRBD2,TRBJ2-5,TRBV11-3,CASSSTGLEETQYF,TGTGCCAGCAGCTCGACGGGACTAGAAGAGACCCAGTACTTC
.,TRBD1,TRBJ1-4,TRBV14,CASSQGGTGFNEKLFF,TGTGCCAGCAGCCAAGGGGGGACAGGGTTCAATGAAAAACTGTTTTTT
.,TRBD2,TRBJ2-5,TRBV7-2,CASSLDPSGQETQYF,TGTGCCAGCAGCTTAGATCCTAGCGGTCAAGAGACCCAGTACTTC
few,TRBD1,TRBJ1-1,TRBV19,CASSIGDRGTEAFF,TGTGCCAGTAGTATAGGAGACAGGGGGACTGAAGCTTTCTTT
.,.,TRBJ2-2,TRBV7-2,CASSFRPARRNTGELFF,TGTGCCAGCAGCTTCCGACCCGCTCGGAGGAACACCGGGGAGCTGTTTTTT
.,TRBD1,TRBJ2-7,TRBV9,CASSAGQASSYEQYF,TGTGCCAGCAGCGCCGGACAGGCGAGCTCCTACGAGCAGTACTTC
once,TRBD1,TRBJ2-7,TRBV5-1,CASVPGTGYNEQYF,TGCGCCAGCGTACCCGGGACAGGGTACAACGAGCAGTACTTC
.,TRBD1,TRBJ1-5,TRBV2,CASSVTGGNQPQHF,TGTGCCAGCAGTGTAACAGGGGGCAATCAGCCCCAGCATTTT
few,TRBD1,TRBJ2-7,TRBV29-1,CSVRRDDRGPPYEQYF,TGCAGCGTCCGCAGGGACGACAGGGGGCCTCCCTACGAGCAGTACTTC
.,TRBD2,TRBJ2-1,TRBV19,CASSIERAGVGNEQFF,TGTGCCAGTAGTATCGAACGGGCGGGAGTGGGAAATGAGCAGTTCTTC
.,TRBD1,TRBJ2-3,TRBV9,CASSVDRGHPRDTQYF,TGTGCCAGCAGCGTGGACAGGGGGCATCCACGGGATACGCAGTATTTT
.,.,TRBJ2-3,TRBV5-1,CASSLVRGSTDTQYF,TGCGCCAGCAGCTTGGTGCGGGGAAGCACAGATACGCAGTATTTT
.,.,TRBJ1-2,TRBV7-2,CASSLGQSVLYGYTF,TGTGCCAGCAGCTTAGGGCAGTCAGTCCTCTATGGCTACACCTTC
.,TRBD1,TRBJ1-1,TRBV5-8,CASSSWDRLNTEAFF,TGTGCCAGCAGCTCTTGGGACAGGCTGAACACTGAAGCTTTCTTT
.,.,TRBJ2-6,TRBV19,CASSTQWGQISGANVLTF,TGTGCCAGTAGTACACAGTGGGGACAAATCTCTGGGGCCAACGTCCTGACTTTC
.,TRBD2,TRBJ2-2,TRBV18,CASSPPFRLAGQPLNTGELFF,TGTGCCAGCTCACCACCTTTTAGACTAGCGGGCCAGCCGTTGAACACCGGGGAGCTGTTTTTT
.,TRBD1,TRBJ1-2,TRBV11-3,CASSLSWATGGSSAYGYTF,TGTGCCAGCAGCTTATCCTGGGCCACAGGGGGTTCCTCTGCCTATGGCTACACCTTC
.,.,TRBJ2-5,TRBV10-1,CASSEGAAKETQYF,TGCGCCAGCAGTGAGGGGGCAGCTAAAGAGACCCAGTACTTC
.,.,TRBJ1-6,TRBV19,CASAGGYNSPLHF,TGTGCCAGCGCCGGGGGCTATAATTCACCCCTCCACTTT
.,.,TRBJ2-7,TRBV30,CAWSSTPGKAYEQYF,TGTGCCTGGAGTTCCACCCCGGGGAAAGCCTACGAGCAGTACTTC
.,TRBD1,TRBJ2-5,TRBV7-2,CASSHRPGQGARGETQYF,TGTGCCAGCAGCCATCGCCCGGGACAGGGGGCGAGGGGAGAGACCCAGTACTTC
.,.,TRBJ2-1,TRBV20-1,CSASKGTLSSYNEQFF,TGCAGTGCTAGTAAAGGGACACTCAGCTCCTACAATGAGCAGTTCTTC
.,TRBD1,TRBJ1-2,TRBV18,CASSPQLPGQIGSYGYTF,TGTGCCAGCTCACCCCAACTTCCGGGACAGATAGGTAGCTATGGCTACACCTTC
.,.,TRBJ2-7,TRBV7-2,CAVRDTAYEQYF,TGTGCCGTCCGGGACACAGCCTACGAGCAGTACTTC
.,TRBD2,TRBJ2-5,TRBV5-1,CASSLSGRSGQETQYF,TGCGCCAGCAGCTTGAGCGGGAGGTCTGGGCAAGAGACCCAGTACTTC
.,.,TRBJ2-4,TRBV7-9,CASSEGGKNIQYF,TGTGCCAGCAGCGAGGGAGGTAAAAACATTCAGTACTTC
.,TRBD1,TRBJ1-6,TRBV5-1,CASSPGGTAHNSPLHF,TGCGCCAGCAGCCCGGGGGGGACAGCGCATAATTCACCCCTCCACTTT
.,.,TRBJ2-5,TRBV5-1,CASSPVGPGQETQYF,TGCGCCAGCAGTCCCGTGGGTCCAGGGCAAGAGACCCAGTACTTC
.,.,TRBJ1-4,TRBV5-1,CASSLVGAKGEKLFF,TGCGCCAGCAGCTTGGTAGGGGCGAAAGGGGAAAAACTGTTTTTT
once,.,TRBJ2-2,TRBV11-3,CASSLENLAAANTGELFF,TGTGCCAGCAGCTTAGAGAACCTCGCGGCGGCGAACACCGGGGAGCTGTTTTTT
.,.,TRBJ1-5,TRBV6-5,CASRVDSSNQPQHF,TGTGCCAGCAGGGTCGACAGTAGCAATCAGCCCCAGCATTTT
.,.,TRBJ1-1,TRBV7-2,CATKAEMNTEAFF,TGTGCCACCAAGGCGGAAATGAACACTGAAGCTTTCTTT
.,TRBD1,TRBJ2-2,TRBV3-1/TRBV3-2,CASSRTGGRGELFF,TGTGCCAGCAGCCGGACAGGGGGCAGAGGGGAGCTGTTTTTT
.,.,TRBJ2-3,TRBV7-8,CASSIQGDTQYF,TGTGCCAGCAGCATACAGGGTGATACGCAGTATTTT
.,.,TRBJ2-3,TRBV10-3,CAISGPAGTDTQYF,TGTGCCATCAGTGGACCCGCGGGCACAGATACGCAGTATTTT
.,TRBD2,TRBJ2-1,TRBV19,CASITGTSSNNEQFF,TGTGCCAGTATCACCGGGACTAGCAGTAACAATGAGCAGTTCTTC
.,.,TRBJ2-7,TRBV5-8,CASRLTGTHYEQYF,TGTGCCAGCAGACTAACCGGGACTCACTACGAGCAGTACTTC
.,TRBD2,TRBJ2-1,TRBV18,CASSPNLAVLAKAYNEQFF,TGTGCCAGCTCCCCAAACCTAGCGGTTCTCGCGAAAGCCTACAATGAGCAGTTCTTC
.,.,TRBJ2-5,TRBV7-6,CASSPRVETQYF,TGTGCCAGCAGCCCCAGGGTGGAGACCCAGTACTTC